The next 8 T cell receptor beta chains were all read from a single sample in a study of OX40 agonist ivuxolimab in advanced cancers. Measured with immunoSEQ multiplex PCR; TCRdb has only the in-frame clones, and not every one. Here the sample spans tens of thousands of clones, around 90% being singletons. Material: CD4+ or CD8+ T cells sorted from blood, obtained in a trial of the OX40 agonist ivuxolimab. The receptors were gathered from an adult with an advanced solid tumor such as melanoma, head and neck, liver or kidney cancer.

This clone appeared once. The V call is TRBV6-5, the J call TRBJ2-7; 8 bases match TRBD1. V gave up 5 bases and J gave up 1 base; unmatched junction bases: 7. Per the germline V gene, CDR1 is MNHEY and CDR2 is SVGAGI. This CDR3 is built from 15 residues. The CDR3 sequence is CASSPGQGASYEQYF. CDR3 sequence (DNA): TGTGCCAGCAGTCCCGGGCAGGGGGCTTCCTACGAGCAGTACTTC.

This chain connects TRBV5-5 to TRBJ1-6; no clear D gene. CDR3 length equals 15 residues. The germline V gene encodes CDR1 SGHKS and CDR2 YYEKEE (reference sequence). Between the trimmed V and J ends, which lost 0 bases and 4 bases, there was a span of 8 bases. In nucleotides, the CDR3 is TGTGCCAGCAGCTTGGCATCGTTATATAATTCACCCCTCCACTTT. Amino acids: CASSLASLYNSPLHF.

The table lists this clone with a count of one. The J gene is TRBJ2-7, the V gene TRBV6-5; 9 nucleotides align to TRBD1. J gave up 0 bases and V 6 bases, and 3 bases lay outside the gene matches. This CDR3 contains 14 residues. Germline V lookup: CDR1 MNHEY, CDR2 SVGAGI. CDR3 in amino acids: CASRGTGSSYEQYF. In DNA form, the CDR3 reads TGTGCCAGCAGAGGGACAGGGAGCTCCTACGAGCAGTACTTC.

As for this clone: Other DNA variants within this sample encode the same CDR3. The CDR3 DNA is TGTGCCAGCAGCCGGACAGGGGGCGGCACAGATACGCAGTATTTT. Encoded protein: CASSRTGGGTDTQYF. This sequence joins TRBV7-9 and TRBJ2-3, with 11 bases identical to TRBD1. Trimming took 5 bases from V and 1 from J; bases not matched to a gene: 2. The CDR3 runs 15 residues. The V gene's germline CDR1 is SEHNR and CDR2 FQNEAQ (reference sequence).

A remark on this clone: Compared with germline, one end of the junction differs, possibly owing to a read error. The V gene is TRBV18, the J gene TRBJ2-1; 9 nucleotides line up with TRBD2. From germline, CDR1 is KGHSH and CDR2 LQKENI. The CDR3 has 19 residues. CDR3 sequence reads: CASSPPLRELAGVGNKQFF. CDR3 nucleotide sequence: TGTGCCAGCTCACCTCCGTTGCGGGAATTAGCGGGAGTAGGCAATAAGCAGTTCTTC.

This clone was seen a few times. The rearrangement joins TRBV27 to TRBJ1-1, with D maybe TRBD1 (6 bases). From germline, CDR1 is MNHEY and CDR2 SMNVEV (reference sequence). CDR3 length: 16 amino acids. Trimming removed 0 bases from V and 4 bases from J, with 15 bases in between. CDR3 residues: CASSLSRPGRGTEAFF. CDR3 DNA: TGTGCCAGCAGTTTATCCAGACCCGGCAGGGGCACTGAAGCTTTCTTT.

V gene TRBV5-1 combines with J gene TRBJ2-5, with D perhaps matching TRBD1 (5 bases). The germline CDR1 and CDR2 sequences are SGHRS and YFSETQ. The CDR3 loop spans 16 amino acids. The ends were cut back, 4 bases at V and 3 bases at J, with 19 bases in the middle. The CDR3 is CASSAGAGFVEETQYF. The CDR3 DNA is TGCGCCAGCAGCGCTGGGGCAGGGTTTGTAGAAGAGACCCAGTACTTC.

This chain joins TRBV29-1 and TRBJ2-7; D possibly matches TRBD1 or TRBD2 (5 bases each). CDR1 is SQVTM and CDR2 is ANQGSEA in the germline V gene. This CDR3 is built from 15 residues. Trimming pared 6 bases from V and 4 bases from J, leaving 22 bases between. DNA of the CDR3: TGCAGCGTGGGGATAGGGACCATTGGGAGTTACGAGCAGTACTTC. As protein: CSVGIGTIGSYEQYF.